Listed here are 23 T cell receptor beta chains from one sample, sequenced in a study of T cells in Graves' hyperthyroidism and ophthalmopathy. Using RNA transcripts as the source, TCR beta CDR3 regions were amplified. TCR CDR3 underwent first-round RT-PCR with the HTBI primer set. TCRdb reanalysed the multiplex PCR reads using MiXCR and keeps one entry per CDR3 protein. The sample yields under 300,000 distinct CDR3 sequences, about 13% seen once. Material for sequencing was blood. Receptors originate from a woman aged 40-49 years with Graves' hyperthyroidism.

This clonotype was seen repeatedly, ten times or more. The J gene is TRBJ2-2, the V gene TRBV28; 9 bases are shared with TRBD2. The CDR3 is 15 residues long. V shed 5 bases and J 3 bases; nucleotides not matched to a gene: 4. Germline V lookup: CDR1 MDHEN, CDR2 SYDVKM. The CDR3 loop is CASSRLADDTGELFF. DNA for the CDR3: TGTGCCAGCAGTCGACTAGCGGATGACACCGGGGAGCTGTTTTTT. Full variable domain (outside the CDR3, taken from reference TRBV28 and TRBJ2-2): DVKVTQSSRYLVKRTGEKVFLECVQDMDHENMFWYRQDPGLGLRLIYFSYDVKMKEKGDIPEGYSVSREKKERFSLILESASTNQTSMYLCASSRLADDTGELFFGEGSRLTVL.

This clonotype was counted at least ten times. J is TRBJ2-5 and V is TRBV20-1; D assignment may be TRBD1 or TRBD2 (5 bases each). The ends were cut back, 1 base at V and 4 bases at J, with 10 bases in the middle. This CDR3 region has 13 residues. Germline V gene sequence: CDR1 DFQATT, CDR2 SNEGSKA (reference sequence). Written as DNA, the CDR3 is TGCAGTGCTAGAGGGGCAGGGAGAGAGACCCAGTACTTC. Encoded protein: CSARGAGRETQYF.

This clonotype was observed at least ten times. The chain joins TRBV11-2 to TRBJ1-1, with TRBD1 matching 7 bases. V was pared by 3 bases and J by 2 bases, with 3 bases of the junction left unmatched. The CDR3 contains 14 residues. The V gene's germline CDR1 is SGHAT and CDR2 FQNNGV. The CDR3 sequence: CASSFGTVNTEAFF. The CDR3 DNA sequence: TGTGCCAGCAGCTTCGGGACAGTCAACACTGAAGCTTTCTTT.

This clonotype has a count of ten or more. The rearrangement links TRBV20-1 to TRBJ1-2, with D perhaps matching TRBD1 (5 bases). Per germline, CDR1 DFQATT and CDR2 SNEGSKA (reference sequence). The CDR3 is made up of 15 amino acids. Trimming pared 0 bases from V and 3 bases from J, leaving 14 bases between. The CDR3 region has the DNA TGCAGTGCTAGAGATCAGAGGGGTCCGGACTATGGCTACACCTTC. This gives the protein CSARDQRGPDYGYTF.

This clonotype was observed many times. DNA of the CDR3: TGTGCCAGCAGCTTACGGTACAGGGATTCACCCCTCCACTTT. This translates into CASSLRYRDSPLHF. The chain has TRBV11-2 and TRBJ1-6, with D tentatively TRBD1 (6 bases). This CDR3 comprises 14 residues. The V gene lost 2 bases and the J gene lost 8 bases, with 10 bases spanning the gap. Germline CDR1 reads SGHAT; CDR2 reads FQNNGV.

This chain links TRBV20-1 with TRBJ2-7, with D perhaps matching TRBD1 or TRBD2 (5 bases each). V shed 0 bases and J shed 3 bases, with 12 bases lying between them. This CDR3 region has 14 residues. The germline V gene has CDR1 DFQATT and CDR2 SNEGSKA (reference sequence). CDR3 protein: CSARDSGDLYEQYF. In nucleotides, the CDR3 is TGCAGTGCTAGAGATTCCGGGGACCTCTACGAGCAGTACTTC.

This clonotype was counted many times. The chain is built from TRBV28 and TRBJ2-2, with D tentatively TRBD2 (5 bases). This CDR3 has 18 amino acids. The germline V and J ends were trimmed by 7 bases and 1 base, with 22 bases remaining between them. Germline V gene lookup returns CDR1 MDHEN and CDR2 SYDVKM. CDR3 nucleotide sequence: TGTGCCAGCACCACGAACCGGAGAAGGGCGGGGAACACCGGGGAGCTGTTTTTT. It translates to CASTTNRRRAGNTGELFF.

This clonotype occurred many times. The J gene is TRBJ2-5, the V gene TRBV7-2, with 13 bases lining up with TRBD2. Germline values: CDR1 SGHTA, CDR2 FQGNSA. This CDR3 region has 17 residues. With 5 bases clipped from V and 5 bases from J, the junction kept 11 bases outside the gene matches. The CDR3 spells CASSPPGLAGWGETQYF. In DNA form, the CDR3 reads TGTGCCAGCAGCCCGCCGGGACTAGCGGGGTGGGGGGAGACCCAGTACTTC.

The table lists this clonotype with many counts. The chain employs TRBV18 and TRBJ1-4; TRBD1 is a possible D gene (6 bases). CDR3 length: 13 residues. The germline CDR1 and CDR2 sequences are KGHSH and LQKENI. V lost 7 bases and J lost 3, with 9 bases in between. This CDR3 reads CASFGGPNEKLFF. Written as DNA, the CDR3 is TGTGCCAGCTTCGGGGGGCCTAATGAAAAACTGTTTTTT.

This clonotype occurred many times. CDR3 loop: CSASTSGLYNEQFF. Here the CDR3 DNA reads TGCAGTGCTAGTACTAGCGGACTTTACAATGAGCAGTTCTTC. The rearrangement links TRBV20-1 to TRBJ2-1; 8 bases line up with TRBD2. The junction had 5 bases not matched to a gene; V was cut back by 3 bases and J by 4 bases. Per germline, CDR1 DFQATT and CDR2 SNEGSKA (reference sequence). The CDR3 runs to 14 residues.

This clonotype has a count of ten or more. This chain connects TRBV7-2 to TRBJ2-7; 8 bases agree with TRBD1. The CDR3 sequence is 15 residues long. J was trimmed by 4 bases and V by 5 bases; bases with no gene match: 10. Germline CDR1 SGHTA, CDR2 FQGNSA. CDR3 sequence: CASSRPGTGIYEQYF. CDR3 nucleotide sequence: TGTGCCAGCAGCCGTCCCGGGACAGGAATTTACGAGCAGTACTTC.

This clonotype appeared many times. The genes are TRBV12-3 or TRBV12-4 and TRBJ1-4; tentative D call: TRBD1 (6 bases). The ends were cut back, 2 bases at V and 8 bases at J, with 12 bases in the middle. CDR3 length: 14 residues. The CDR3 spells CASSLRGGEEKLFF. CDR3 bases: TGTGCCAGCAGTTTAAGGGGGGGGGAAGAAAAACTGTTTTTT.

The table lists this clonotype with many counts. The chain carries TRBV7-2 and TRBJ2-5; the D is unclear. The CDR3 consists of 12 residues. The ends were cut back, 3 bases at V and 5 bases at J, with 7 bases in the middle. Germline values: CDR1 SGHTA, CDR2 FQGNSA. The CDR3 region is CASSFRVETQYF. The CDR3 DNA follows: TGTGCCAGCAGCTTTAGAGTGGAGACCCAGTACTTC.

This clonotype has only a few counts. This chain connects TRBV12-3 or TRBV12-4 to TRBJ2-2; no clear D. V lost 4 bases and J lost 9, with 3 bases in between. The CDR3 runs 10 residues. CDR3 amino acids: CASSSRELFF. DNA for the CDR3: TGTGCCAGCAGTTCTCGGGAGCTGTTTTTT.

Turning to this clonotype: The junction departs from germline at one end; a sequencing error may be responsible. The V and J genes are TRBV5-1 and TRBJ2-2; 8 bases are a match to TRBD1. Germline CDR1 SGHRS, CDR2 YFSETQ. CDR3 size: 15 residues. CDR3: CASSLWTGFGGELFF. In DNA, the CDR3 is TGTGCCAGCAGCTTGTGGACAGGGTTTGGCGGGGAGCTGTTTTTT.

This clonotype has at least ten counts. V is TRBV7-9 and J is TRBJ2-3; 14 bases line up with TRBD2. The CDR3 is made up of 17 amino acids. V lost 0 bases, J lost 4 bases, and 3 bases stayed unmatched. CDR1 and CDR2 from the germline V gene are SEHNR and FQNEAQ (reference sequence). The CDR3 protein is CASSLAGLAGVSDTQYF. CDR3 DNA sequence: TGTGCCAGCAGCTTAGCGGGACTAGCGGGAGTCTCAGATACGCAGTATTTT.

This clonotype was detected ten times or more. This chain links TRBV3-1 with TRBJ1-4, with no clear D. The V end lost 4 bases, the J end lost 7 bases, and 16 bases lay between the germline ends. The CDR3 runs 15 residues. Looked up from germline, CDR1 is LGHDT and CDR2 is YNNKEL (reference sequence). CDR3 DNA: TGTGCCAGCAGCCCCCCCTCCGGCCGCAGTGAAAAACTGTTTTTT. Residues: CASSPPSGRSEKLFF.

This clonotype occurred many times. This rearrangement joins TRBV24-1 to TRBJ2-1; D is possibly TRBD2 (7 bases). This CDR3 has 15 amino acids. Germline V CDR1 and CDR2: KGHDR, SFDVKD. V dropped 3 bases and J dropped 6 bases, with 14 bases sitting between them. CDR3 sequence: CATSDLAGAINEQFF. The CDR3 DNA reads as TGTGCCACCAGTGATCTGGCGGGGGCCATCAATGAGCAGTTCTTC.

The chain has TRBV11-3 and TRBJ1-1; weak D call: TRBD1 (5 bases). The CDR3 length is 16 residues. The germline V and J ends were trimmed by 5 bases and 5 bases, with 21 bases remaining between them. CDR1 is SGHNT and CDR2 is YENEEA in the germline V gene. Here the CDR3 reads CASSPTPGLRITEAFF. The DNA for the CDR3 is TGTGCCAGCAGCCCGACACCGGGACTCCGGATTACTGAAGCTTTCTTT.

Ten or more counts support this clonotype. J is TRBJ2-7 and V is TRBV13; 11 bases match TRBD2. CDR1 and CDR2 (germline): PRHDT, FYEKMQ (reference sequence). V trimming: 4 bases; J trimming: 9 bases; junction bases outside the gene matches: 11. The CDR3 covers 15 residues. Here the CDR3 reads CASSSLRTSGLRQYF. CDR3 bases: TGTGCCAGCAGCTCGCTTCGGACTAGCGGGTTAAGGCAGTACTTC.

This chain connects TRBV2 to TRBJ2-5; TRBD2 agrees at 9 bases. The length of the CDR3 is 15 residues. CDR1 and CDR2 from the germline V gene are SNHLY and FYNNEI. Trimming removed 4 bases from V and 5 bases from J; junction bases left unmatched: 8. The CDR3 DNA reads as TGTGCCAGCAGTGTCAGTGGCGGGAGGGCCGAGACCCAGTACTTC. This gives the protein CASSVSGGRAETQYF.

This chain connects TRBV6-1 to TRBJ1-4; TRBD1 is a possible D gene (6 bases). Trimming removed 5 bases from V and 4 bases from J, with 14 bases in between. CDR1 is MNHNS, CDR2 SASEGT, per germline. CDR3 length: 15 amino acids. The DNA for the CDR3 is TGTGCCAGCAGTCTGATGGGGGCTGTTAATGAAAAACTGTTTTTT. The encoded protein is CASSLMGAVNEKLFF.

This chain links TRBV19 with TRBJ1-4, with a possible D match to TRBD1 (6 bases). The CDR3 consists of 17 residues. Trimming removed 3 bases from V and 4 bases from J, with 18 bases in between. Germline V CDR1 and CDR2: LNHDA, SQIVND (reference sequence). The DNA for the CDR3 is TGTGCCAGTAGTATCGTTGGCAGGGGCGGGAGTAATGAAAAACTGTTTTTT. Amino acids: CASSIVGRGGSNEKLFF.